The count of the clone carrying this T cell receptor (beta chain) is one. This entry is derived from a study of CD8+ T cells in alopecia areata. Sequencing relied on a cDNA template that was reverse transcribed from extracted RNA. The repertoire was sequenced with immunoSEQ multiplex PCR; TCRdb's copy has only in-frame clones and lacks some. The profile covers 150,000 to 200,000 clones, with roughly 64% appearing a single time and 5.5% to 6% taken by the ten largest. Treatment in this sample: oral pan-JAK inhibitor, 5-10 mg twice daily. This sample comprised CD4+ T cells sorted from blood, obtained at week 24, from a patient treated with tofacitinib. This receptor was taken from a human donor with alopecia areata.

This chain's CDR3 is CATSRGRQDGELFF. The CDR3 coding sequence is TGTGCCACCAGCAGGGGACGTCAGGACGGGGAGCTGTTTTTT. The V gene is TRBV15, the J gene TRBJ2-2, with D perhaps TRBD1 or TRBD2 (5 bases each). The CDR3 is made up of 14 amino acids. Germline V gene lookup returns CDR1 LNHNV and CDR2 YYDKDF (reference sequence). V was shortened by 3 bases and J by 7 bases, with 12 bases between the two germline ends.